Listed below are T cell receptor beta chains from one sample, sequenced in a study of blood T cell repertoires in COVID-19. Sequenced by immunoSEQ multiplex PCR; TCRdb stores in-frame clones only, minus some. The sample has about 200,000 clones, roughly 80% seen once; the top ten hold 6% to 9.5%. What was sequenced was peripheral blood. All receptors come from an elderly woman with acute or convalescent COVID-19. Both conserved end residues are part of each CDR3. The order of the fields is V gene, J gene, clone size, D gene, CDR3 protein, CDR3 DNA. A D gene is named only where the DNA matches it firmly. Clone size is shown for a subset of rows, as once, few, many or a class of expanded clone.

>TRBV11-3|TRBJ2-7|-|TRBD1
CASRIRGAGTGSYEQYF
TGTGCCAGCAGAATTAGGGGGGCGGGGACAGGGAGTTACGAGCAGTACTTC
>TRBV28|TRBJ1-3|-|-
CASNSGNTIYF
TGTGCCTCCAACTCCGGAAACACCATATATTTT
>TRBV6-2/TRBV6-3|TRBJ2-2|once|TRBD2
CASSYSGGFSNTGELFF
TGTGCCAGCAGTTACAGCGGGGGATTTTCAAACACCGGGGAGCTGTTTTTT
>TRBV7-2|TRBJ2-6|-|TRBD1
CASNPGGDSGANVLTF
TGTGCCAGCAACCCAGGGGGCGACTCTGGGGCCAACGTCCTGACTTTC
>TRBV6-2/TRBV6-3|TRBJ2-7|-|-
CASSSRQGRFTYEQYF
TGTGCCAGCAGTTCCAGGCAGGGCCGTTTCACATACGAGCAGTACTTC
>TRBV7-2|TRBJ1-2|-|TRBD1
CASSSGQGGIAGYGYTF
TGTGCCAGCAGCTCAGGACAGGGAGGTATTGCGGGCTATGGCTACACCTTC
>TRBV5-6|TRBJ2-5|-|TRBD2
CASSPLAGGRETQYF
TGTGCCAGCAGCCCTTTAGCGGGGGGCAGGGAGACCCAGTACTTC
>TRBV6-5|TRBJ2-1|few|-
CASSTQGGSYNEQFF
TGTGCCAGCAGTACCCAGGGGGGCTCCTACAATGAGCAGTTCTTC
>TRBV19|TRBJ2-7|-|TRBD2
CASSNQGGGAYEQYF
TGTGCCAGTAGTAACCAGGGCGGGGGAGCCTACGAGCAGTACTTC
>TRBV3-1/TRBV3-2|TRBJ1-6|few|-
CASSRDKVPGSPLHF
TGTGCCAGCAGCCGGGACAAAGTGCCAGGTTCACCCCTCCACTTT
>TRBV5-1|TRBJ2-2|few|-
CASSADRPGELFF
TGCGCCAGCAGCGCTGACAGGCCCGGGGAGCTGTTTTTT
>TRBV5-1|TRBJ1-6|-|-
CASSSDSHYNSPLHF
TGCGCCAGCAGCTCTGACAGCCACTATAATTCACCCCTCCACTTT
>TRBV28|TRBJ2-3|-|-
CASSLYRGLSTDTQYF
TGTGCCAGCAGTTTATATAGGGGATTAAGCACAGATACGCAGTATTTT
>TRBV24-1|TRBJ2-1|-|-
CATSDSGFTEGYNEQFF
TGTGCCACCAGTGATTCTGGTTTTACCGAGGGATACAATGAGCAGTTCTTC
>TRBV23-1|TRBJ1-5|-|-
CASSQSYRGDGNQPQHF
TGCGCCAGCAGTCAATCATATCGGGGGGACGGCAATCAGCCCCAGCATTTT
>TRBV27|TRBJ1-1|-|-
CASSSLLGQRNTEAFF
TGTGCCAGCAGTTCCTTATTGGGTCAGCGGAACACTGAAGCTTTCTTT
>TRBV5-8|TRBJ2-2|-|TRBD1
CASSLGQGYTGELFF
TGTGCCAGCAGCTTAGGACAGGGGTACACCGGGGAGCTGTTTTTT
>TRBV5-1|TRBJ2-2|-|-
CASSLAGTYTGELFF
TGCGCCAGCAGCTTGGCCGGGACATACACCGGGGAGCTGTTTTTT
>TRBV7-3|TRBJ1-2|-|-
CASSLTGGNYGYTF
TGTGCCAGCAGCTTGACGGGGGGGAACTATGGCTACACCTTC
>TRBV18|TRBJ2-7|-|-
CASGVGGSYEQYF
TGTGCCAGTGGGGTGGGAGGCTCCTACGAGCAGTACTTC
>TRBV11-2|TRBJ2-7|-|-
CASSELPGGSYEQYF
TGTGCCAGCAGCGAATTACCAGGGGGGTCCTACGAGCAGTACTTC
>TRBV2|TRBJ1-3|-|-
CASSEGPRNTIYF
TGTGCCAGCAGTGAGGGGCCGCGAAACACCATATATTTT
>TRBV9|TRBJ2-2|-|TRBD2
CASSVLAGGAVAGELFF
TGTGCCAGCAGCGTTCTAGCGGGAGGGGCGGTTGCCGGGGAGCTGTTTTTT
>TRBV6-4|TRBJ1-2|-|-
CASSPGTPYGYTF
TGTGCCAGCAGTCCCGGGACACCCTATGGCTACACCTTC
>TRBV4-2|TRBJ2-5|-|-
CASSQVNHPGQRVDIVETQYF
TGTGCCAGCAGCCAAGTCAATCACCCGGGACAGCGGGTTGATATCGTAGAGACCCAGTACTTC
>TRBV30|TRBJ2-3|-|TRBD2
CAWSVALAGGPGDTQYF
TGTGCCTGGAGTGTAGCGCTAGCGGGAGGGCCGGGGGATACGCAGTATTTT
>TRBV27|TRBJ2-1|-|TRBD2
CASSSSGGAYEQFF
TGTGCCAGCAGTTCTAGCGGGGGGGCCTATGAGCAGTTCTTC
>TRBV6-2/TRBV6-3|TRBJ2-2|-|-
CASSTNTGELFF
TGTGCCAGCAGTACTAACACCGGGGAGCTGTTTTTT
>TRBV28|TRBJ2-7|-|-
CASRGPGYEQYF
TGTGCCAGCAGGGGGCCGGGTTACGAGCAGTACTTC
>TRBV19|TRBJ2-1|-|-
CASSIDRGFGNEQFF
TGTGCCAGTAGTATAGACAGGGGTTTTGGAAATGAGCAGTTCTTC
>TRBV2|TRBJ1-3|once|-
CASSEVQGSSGNTIYF
TGTGCCAGCAGTGAAGTTCAGGGAAGCTCTGGAAACACCATATATTTT
>TRBV6-5|TRBJ2-7|-|TRBD1
CASSPYRDRGYEQYF
TGTGCCAGCAGCCCATACCGGGACAGGGGCTACGAGCAGTACTTC
>TRBV25-1|TRBJ1-4|-|-
CASSASSRDSEKLFF
TGTGCCAGCAGTGCTTCTTCTCGAGACAGCGAAAAACTGTTTTTT
>TRBV5-1|TRBJ2-1|few|-
CASSFGPSEWASYNEQFF
TGCGCCAGCAGCTTTGGGCCTAGCGAGTGGGCTTCCTACAATGAGCAGTTCTTC
>TRBV6-5|TRBJ2-7|few|-
CASRAGGLEQYF
TGTGCCAGCAGAGCCGGAGGCCTCGAGCAGTACTTC
>TRBV19|TRBJ1-5|-|TRBD1
CASTETGWGQPQHF
TGTGCCAGTACCGAGACAGGGTGGGGTCAGCCCCAGCATTTT
>TRBV5-1|TRBJ2-5|-|-
CASSLVGLGGTELPTQYF
TGCGCCAGCAGCTTGGTTGGTTTGGGCGGGACGGAGCTTCCTACCCAGTACTTC
>TRBV5-5|TRBJ2-5|-|-
CASSLVGAQETQYF
TGTGCCAGCAGCTTGGTTGGGGCCCAAGAGACCCAGTACTTC
>TRBV3-1/TRBV3-2|TRBJ2-2|-|-
CASSQGRQVAGELFF
TGTGCCAGCAGCCAAGGGAGACAGGTGGCCGGGGAGCTGTTTTTT
>TRBV29-1|TRBJ1-2|-|TRBD1
CSVQGGANYGYTF
TGCAGCGTTCAAGGGGGCGCTAACTATGGCTACACCTTC
>TRBV5-8|TRBJ2-5|-|TRBD2
CASSLERGGETQYF
TGTGCCAGCAGCTTGGAGCGGGGGGGTGAGACCCAGTACTTC
>TRBV30|TRBJ1-5|-|TRBD1
CAWDRGGRQPQHF
TGTGCCTGGGACAGGGGGGGCAGGCAGCCCCAGCATTTT
>TRBV18|TRBJ1-1|once|-
CASSSDMNTEAFF
TGTGCCAGCTCCTCCGACATGAACACTGAAGCTTTCTTT
>TRBV19|TRBJ2-5|-|TRBD1
CASRDRRLMQETQYF
TGTGCCAGTAGGGACAGGAGACTGATGCAAGAGACCCAGTACTTC
>TRBV2|TRBJ2-1|once|TRBD1
CASSIDRGSYNEQFF
TGTGCCAGCAGTATCGACAGGGGCTCCTACAATGAGCAGTTCTTC
>TRBV2|TRBJ2-5|few|TRBD2
CASARGGRETQYF
TGTGCCAGCGCCCGGGGGGGGCGCGAGACCCAGTACTTC
>TRBV6-4|TRBJ2-3|-|TRBD2
CASSRLAGYTDTQYF
TGTGCCAGCAGTCGACTAGCGGGGTATACAGATACGCAGTATTTT
>TRBV6-1|TRBJ1-4|-|TRBD1
CASSYRGNNEKLFF
TGTGCCAGCAGCTACAGGGGCAATAATGAAAAACTGTTTTTT